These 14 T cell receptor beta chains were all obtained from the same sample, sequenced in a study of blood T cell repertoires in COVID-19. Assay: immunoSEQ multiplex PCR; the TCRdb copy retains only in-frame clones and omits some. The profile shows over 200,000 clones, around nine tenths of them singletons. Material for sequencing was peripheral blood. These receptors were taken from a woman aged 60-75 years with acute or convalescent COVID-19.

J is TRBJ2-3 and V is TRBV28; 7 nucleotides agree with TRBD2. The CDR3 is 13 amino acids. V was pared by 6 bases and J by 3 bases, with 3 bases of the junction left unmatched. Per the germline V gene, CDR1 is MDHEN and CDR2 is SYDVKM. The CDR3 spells CASRGRGTDTQYF. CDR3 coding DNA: TGTGCCAGCAGGGGGAGGGGAACAGATACGCAGTATTTT.

CDR3 bases: TGTGCCACCAGTGATGTGGACAGAAACACCGGGGAGCTGTTTTTT. It encodes CATSDVDRNTGELFF. J is TRBJ2-2 and V is TRBV24-1; perhaps TRBD1 as D (6 bases). The V and J ends lost 3 bases and 2 bases respectively, with 9 bases between them. Germline V gene lookup returns CDR1 KGHDR and CDR2 SFDVKD. The CDR3 is 15 amino acids.

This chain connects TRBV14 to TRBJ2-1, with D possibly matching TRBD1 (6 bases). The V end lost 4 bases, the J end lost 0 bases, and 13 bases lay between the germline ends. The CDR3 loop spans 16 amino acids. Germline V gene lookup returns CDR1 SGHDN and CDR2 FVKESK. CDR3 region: CASSLPDRSSYNEQFF. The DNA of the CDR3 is TGTGCCAGCAGCCTGCCGGACAGAAGCTCCTACAATGAGCAGTTCTTC.

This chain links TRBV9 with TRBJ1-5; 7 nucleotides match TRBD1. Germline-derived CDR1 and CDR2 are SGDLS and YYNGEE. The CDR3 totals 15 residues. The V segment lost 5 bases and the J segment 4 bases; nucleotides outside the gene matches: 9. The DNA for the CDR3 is TGTGCCAGCAGTGTGACAGGGATTAGGAATCAGCCCCAGCATTTT. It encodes CASSVTGIRNQPQHF.

The CDR3 DNA sequence: TGTGCCAGCAGCGTAGTCCCCGTTACACAGGGGGGACTTAATGAGCAGTTCTTC. As protein: CASSVVPVTQGGLNEQFF. The chain carries TRBV9 and TRBJ2-1, with 8 bases lining up with TRBD1. This CDR3 contains 18 residues. Germline-derived CDR1 and CDR2 are SGDLS and YYNGEE. V shed 0 bases and J 7 bases; nucleotides not matched to a gene: 15. Full variable domain (rest looked up from reference TRBV9 and TRBJ2-1): DSGVTQTPKHLITATGQRVTLRCSPRSGDLSVYWYQQSLDQGLQFLIQYYNGEERAKGNILERFSAQQFPDLHSELNLSSLELGDSALYFCASSVVPVTQGGLNEQFFGPGTRLTVL.

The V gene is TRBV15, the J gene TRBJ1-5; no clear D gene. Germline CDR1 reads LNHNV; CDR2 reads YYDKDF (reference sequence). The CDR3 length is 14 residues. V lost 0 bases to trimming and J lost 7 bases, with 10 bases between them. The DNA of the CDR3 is TGTGCCACCAGCAGAGATCTGGGCTTGCAGCCCCAGCATTTT. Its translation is CATSRDLGLQPQHF.

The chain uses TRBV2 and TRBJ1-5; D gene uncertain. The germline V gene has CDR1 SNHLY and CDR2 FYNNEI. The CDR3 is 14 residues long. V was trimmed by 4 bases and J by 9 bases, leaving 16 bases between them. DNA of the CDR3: TGTGCCAGCAGTGCCGACCACGAGGGTGTGCCCCAGCATTTT. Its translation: CASSADHEGVPQHF.

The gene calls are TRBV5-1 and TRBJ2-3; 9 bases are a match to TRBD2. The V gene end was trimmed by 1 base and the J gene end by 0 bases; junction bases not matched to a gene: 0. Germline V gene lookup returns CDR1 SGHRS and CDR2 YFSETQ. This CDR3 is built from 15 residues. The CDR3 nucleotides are TGCGCCAGCAGCTTGACTAGCGGGAGCACAGATACGCAGTATTTT. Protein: CASSLTSGSTDTQYF. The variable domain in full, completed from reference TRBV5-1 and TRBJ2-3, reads KAGVTQTPRYLIKTRGQQVTLSCSPISGHRSVSWYQQTPGQGLQFLFEYFSETQRNKGNFPGRFSGRQFSNSRSEMNVSTLELGDSALYLCASSLTSGSTDTQYFGPGTRLTVL.

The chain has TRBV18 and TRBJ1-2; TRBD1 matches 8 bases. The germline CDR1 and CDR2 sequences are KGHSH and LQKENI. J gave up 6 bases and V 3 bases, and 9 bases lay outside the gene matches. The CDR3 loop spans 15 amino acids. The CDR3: CASSPVQRTGNGYTF. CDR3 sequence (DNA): TGTGCCAGCTCACCGGTTCAGCGGACAGGGAATGGCTACACCTTC.

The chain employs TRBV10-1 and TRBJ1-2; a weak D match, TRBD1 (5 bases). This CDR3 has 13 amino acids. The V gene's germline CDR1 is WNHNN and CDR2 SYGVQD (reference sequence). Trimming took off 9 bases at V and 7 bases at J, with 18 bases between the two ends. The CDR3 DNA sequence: TGCGCCAGGGGGCGAGGACCAGCGGGTGGCTACACCTTC. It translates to CARGRGPAGGYTF.

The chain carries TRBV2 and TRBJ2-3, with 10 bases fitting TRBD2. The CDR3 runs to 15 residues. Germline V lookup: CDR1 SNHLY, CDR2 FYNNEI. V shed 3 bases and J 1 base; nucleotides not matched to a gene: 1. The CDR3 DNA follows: TGTGCCAGCAGTGACACTAGCGGGGGCACAGATACGCAGTATTTT. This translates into CASSDTSGGTDTQYF.

DNA for the CDR3: TGCGCCAGCAGCCCCGGACTAGCGGGGGAGTACGAGCAGTACTTC. As protein: CASSPGLAGEYEQYF. V is TRBV5-1 and J is TRBJ2-7, with 13 bases identical to TRBD2. CDR3 length: 15 amino acids. The junction had 5 bases not matched to a gene; V was cut back by 4 bases and J by 4 bases. Germline V gene lookup returns CDR1 SGHRS and CDR2 YFSETQ.

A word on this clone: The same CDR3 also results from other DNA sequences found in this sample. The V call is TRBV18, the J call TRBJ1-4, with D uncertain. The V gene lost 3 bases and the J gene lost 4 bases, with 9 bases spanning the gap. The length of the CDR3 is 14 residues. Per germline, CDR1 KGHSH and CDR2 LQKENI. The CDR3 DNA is TGTGCCAGCTCACCTGGGCAGTTTAATGAAAAACTGTTTTTT. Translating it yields CASSPGQFNEKLFF.

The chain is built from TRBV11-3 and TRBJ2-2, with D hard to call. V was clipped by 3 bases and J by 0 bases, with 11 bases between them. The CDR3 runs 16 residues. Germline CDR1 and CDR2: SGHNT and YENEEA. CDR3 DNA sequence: TGTGCCAGCAGCTTTGGGCCCCCACCGAACACCGGGGAGCTGTTTTTT. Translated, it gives CASSFGPPPNTGELFF.